These T cell receptor beta chains were read from a single sample in a study of glioma-infiltrating T cells after dendritic cell vaccination. Generated by immunoSEQ multiplex PCR, the TCRdb table keeps only in-frame clones and is missing some. The table includes about 73,000 clones, over 70% detected once. Material: blood, obtained before dendritic cell vaccination. The receptors were sampled from a human donor with glioblastoma. Each CDR3 is given with its conserved first and last residue. A D gene is named only where the DNA matches it firmly. Clone sizes are given selectively: once, few, many, or a class where the clone is expanded.

d_call	v_call	clone_size	j_call	cdr3_nt	cdr3_aa
.	TRBV4-1	.	TRBJ2-5	TGCGCCAGCATGCGACTGGGACTGAGCCAAGAGACCCAGTACTTC	CASMRLGLSQETQYF
TRBD1	TRBV7-9	.	TRBJ1-3	TGTGCCAGCAGCCCGACAGGGTTCTCTGGAAACACCATATATTTT	CASSPTGFSGNTIYF
TRBD2	TRBV6-5	.	TRBJ2-1	TGTGCCAGCAGTTCCCGACTAGCGGGCGGCGACAATGAGCAGTTCTTC	CASSSRLAGGDNEQFF
TRBD1	TRBV5-4	.	TRBJ2-3	TGTGCCAGCAGCTCGCAACTAGGCAGGGGGACAGATACGCAGTATTTT	CASSSQLGRGTDTQYF
TRBD2	TRBV6-6	.	TRBJ2-3	TGTGCCAGCAGTTACGCGCGGGGGGGCAGCACAGATACGCAGTATTTT	CASSYARGGSTDTQYF
.	TRBV6-6	.	TRBJ2-1	TGTGCCAGCAGTCAAAGGGAGAGCGGCGGCAAGGAACAGTTCTTC	CASSQRESGGKEQFF
.	TRBV6-1	.	TRBJ1-5	TGTGCCAGCACGGTTGCGGGGGGCAATCAGCCCCAGCATTTT	CASTVAGGNQPQHF
.	TRBV10-3	.	TRBJ2-2	TGTGCCATTCCTTCCCCCAGGGTATCCGGGGAGCTGTTTTTT	CAIPSPRVSGELFF
.	TRBV5-6	.	TRBJ1-5	TGTGCCAGCAGCTTGGGGTGGTACGGAGCTATGTATCAGCCCCAGCATTTT	CASSLGWYGAMYQPQHF
TRBD2	TRBV19	once	TRBJ2-7	TGTGCCAGTAGTGGGACTAGCGGGGCCTCCTACGAGCAGTACTTC	CASSGTSGASYEQYF
TRBD1	TRBV9	.	TRBJ2-2	TGTGCCAGCAGCGTAGGAGGAACAGGGGAAGCCGGGGAGCTGTTTTTT	CASSVGGTGEAGELFF
.	TRBV6-5	.	TRBJ1-3	TGTGCCAGCAGGACAGGTTTTGGAAACACCATATATTTT	CASRTGFGNTIYF
.	TRBV20-1	.	TRBJ2-1	TGCAGTGCTAGAGGTCCAGTTGAGCAGTTCTTC	CSARGPVEQFF
.	TRBV5-6	.	TRBJ2-3	TGTGCCAGCAGCCCCGGACGGACAACCACAGATACGCAGTATTTT	CASSPGRTTTDTQYF
.	TRBV11-2	.	TRBJ1-2	TGTGCCAGCAGCTCCGGGGGGGGCAGGGATAACTATGGCTACACCTTC	CASSSGGGRDNYGYTF
TRBD1	TRBV7-8	.	TRBJ1-5	TGTGCCAGCAGCTTACTCGGGACAGGGGGCAGTGGCAATCAGCCCCAGCATTTT	CASSLLGTGGSGNQPQHF
.	TRBV6-6	.	TRBJ2-5	TGTGCCAGCAGACGGGACACCGATCGGGAGACCCAGTACTTC	CASRRDTDRETQYF
.	TRBV5-1	.	TRBJ2-3	TGCGCCAGCAGCTTGTCGCGGTACACAGATACGCAGTATTTT	CASSLSRYTDTQYF
TRBD1	TRBV23-1	.	TRBJ2-1	TGCGCCAGCAGTTCCCCGGACAGGGGCCGCTTAAATGAGCAGTTCTTC	CASSSPDRGRLNEQFF
TRBD1	TRBV5-5	.	TRBJ2-1	TGTGCCAGCAGCTTGGATTTGTCACTGGGACAGCTATACAATGAGCAGTTCTTC	CASSLDLSLGQLYNEQFF